This is a list of T cell receptor beta chains from one sample in a study of blood T cell repertoires in COVID-19. This table comes from immunoSEQ multiplex PCR, and its TCRdb copy is limited to in-frame clones, with some not included. This sample has 90,000 or so clones; around nine tenths occur once, and the top ten carry about 4.8%. Source material: peripheral blood. These receptors were taken from a man in his sixties with COVID-19, enrolled during active disease. The CDR3 runs from the conserved cysteine through the conserved F or W. D genes are given only for firm matches. Some rows have no size entry. The others give once, few or many, or a class for an expanded clone.

abundance	j_gene	d_gene	v_gene	CDR3nt	CDR3aa
.	TRBJ2-7	.	TRBV19	TGTGCCAGTAGTTTCGGCTCCTACGAGCAGTACTTC	CASSFGSYEQYF
.	TRBJ2-5	.	TRBV11-2	TGTGCCAGCAGCTTAGGGAGAGGATACGGGGAAGAGACCCAGTACTTC	CASSLGRGYGEETQYF
.	TRBJ1-1	.	TRBV3-1/TRBV3-2	TGTGCCAGCAGCCAAAGCCCGGCAGGGGATACTGAAGCTTTCTTT	CASSQSPAGDTEAFF
.	TRBJ1-2	.	TRBV19	TGTGCCAGTAGTATAGGGGAGGGCTATGGCTACACCTTC	CASSIGEGYGYTF
.	TRBJ2-1	TRBD2	TRBV13	TGTGCCAGCAGCGACTCCGGGACTAGCGTATACAATGAGCAGTTCTTC	CASSDSGTSVYNEQFF
once	TRBJ2-3	.	TRBV9	TGTGCCAGCAGCGAGGGGACTAGCACAGATACGCAGTATTTT	CASSEGTSTDTQYF
.	TRBJ2-1	TRBD2	TRBV28	TGTGCCAGCAAAACGGGACTAGCGGGAGGGCCCTCCTACAATGAGCAGTTCTTC	CASKTGLAGGPSYNEQFF
once	TRBJ2-7	TRBD2	TRBV10-3	TGTGCCATCAGATCCAGCGGGAGGGTCGAGCAGTACTTC	CAIRSSGRVEQYF
.	TRBJ2-7	TRBD1	TRBV28	TGTGCCAGCACCCAGGGGGTGTACGAGCAGTACTTC	CASTQGVYEQYF
.	TRBJ1-1	.	TRBV5-1	TGCGCCAGCACCAGGGGAGCCGGGCGACAATACGCTGAAGCTTTCTTT	CASTRGAGRQYAEAFF
.	TRBJ2-1	.	TRBV5-1	TGCGCCAGCAGCTTGGAGCCGAAAGACAATGAGCAGTTCTTC	CASSLEPKDNEQFF
.	TRBJ2-3	.	TRBV7-9	TGTGCCAGCAGCGCATTAGGGCGGGACTCGCAGTATTTT	CASSALGRDSQYF
once	TRBJ1-6	TRBD1	TRBV30	TGTGCCTCAGCGGACAGGGTTGATTCACCCCTCCACTTT	CASADRVDSPLHF
.	TRBJ2-2	TRBD1	TRBV4-3	TGCGCCAGCAGCGAACAGGGGTTTACCGGGGAGCTGTTTTTT	CASSEQGFTGELFF
.	TRBJ1-2	TRBD1	TRBV7-3	TGTGCCAGCAGCTCAACGACAGGGAATGGCTACACCTTC	CASSSTTGNGYTF
.	TRBJ2-6	TRBD1	TRBV9	TGTGCCAGCAGCGTAGGACAGGGGGCGTATATTGGGGCCAACGTCCTGACTTTC	CASSVGQGAYIGANVLTF
.	TRBJ2-7	.	TRBV5-1	TGCGCCAGCAGCTTGCGGGTCGGGAGTCCATCCTACGAGCAGTACTTC	CASSLRVGSPSYEQYF
.	TRBJ1-6	.	TRBV10-2	TGCGCCAGCAGTCCGACTTTGTATTCACCCCTCCACTTT	CASSPTLYSPLHF
.	TRBJ2-5	.	TRBV6-2/TRBV6-3	TGTGCCAGCAGTTTAGCTCTAGGTGGAGAGACCCAGTACTTC	CASSLALGGETQYF
.	TRBJ2-3	TRBD2	TRBV9	TGTGCCAGCAGCGTAGAAGGGACTAGCGGATTCACAGATACGCAGTATTTT	CASSVEGTSGFTDTQYF
.	TRBJ2-1	TRBD2	TRBV7-2	TGTGCCAGCAGCTCAGGACTAGCGGGGTACAATGAGCAGTTCTTC	CASSSGLAGYNEQFF
.	TRBJ1-3	.	TRBV30	TGTGCCTGGCGCGGTTTGGTCAACACCATATATTTT	CAWRGLVNTIYF
.	TRBJ1-5	.	TRBV3-1/TRBV3-2	TGTGCCAGCAGCCAAGGATGGACAGCAAGCAATCAGCCCCAGCATTTT	CASSQGWTASNQPQHF
.	TRBJ2-3	TRBD2	TRBV7-8	TGTGCCAGCAGCCCCTGGACTAGCGGGATAACAGATACGCAGTATTTT	CASSPWTSGITDTQYF
.	TRBJ2-3	TRBD2	TRBV10-3	TGTGCCATCAGTGAGTCAGCGGGGGGCACAGATACGCAGTATTTT	CAISESAGGTDTQYF
.	TRBJ2-3	TRBD2	TRBV3-1/TRBV3-2	TGTGCCAGCAGCCACAAACTAGCGGGAGCGGGCACAGATACGCAGTATTTT	CASSHKLAGAGTDTQYF
.	TRBJ2-3	.	TRBV4-1	TGCGCCAGCAGCCTTGGGGCATCGAGCAGAGTCACAGATACGCAGTATTTT	CASSLGASSRVTDTQYF
.	TRBJ2-3	.	TRBV29-1	TGCAGCGTTGAATCTGATACGCAGTATTTT	CSVESDTQYF
.	TRBJ1-6	.	TRBV12-3/TRBV12-4	TGTGCCAGCAGTTGGGGAGAAAATTCACCCCTCCACTTT	CASSWGENSPLHF
.	TRBJ1-3	.	TRBV2	TGTGCCAGCAGCCAATTTTCACAGGGAGCTGGAAACACCATATATTTT	CASSQFSQGAGNTIYF
.	TRBJ2-5	TRBD2	TRBV28	TGTGCCAGCAGGGCTGGGGGGGACCAAGAGACCCAGTACTTC	CASRAGGDQETQYF
.	TRBJ2-3	.	TRBV9	TGTGCCAGCAGCGTAGAGGTGTATGGGGGCAATCGGAATACGCAGTATTTT	CASSVEVYGGNRNTQYF
.	TRBJ1-1	.	TRBV5-4	TGTGCCAGCAGCTCCGGGATGGGGAAAGCTTTCTTT	CASSSGMGKAFF
.	TRBJ2-3	.	TRBV7-3	TGTGCCAGCAGCGCCCCGGGTGGCACAGATACGCAGTATTTT	CASSAPGGTDTQYF
.	TRBJ1-4	.	TRBV5-1	TGCGCCAGCAGCCCGGAGGCAACTAATGAAAAACTGTTTTTT	CASSPEATNEKLFF
.	TRBJ2-3	.	TRBV9	TGTGCCAGCAGCCCGACAGGACGAACAGATACGCAGTATTTT	CASSPTGRTDTQYF
.	TRBJ2-3	.	TRBV19	TGTGCCAGTAGTATAGAGAGTAGCGGACGTACTACGCAGTATTTT	CASSIESSGRTTQYF
.	TRBJ1-3	.	TRBV28	TGTGCCAGCAGTACCCCTACGGGGGGAACTGGAAACACCATATATTTT	CASSTPTGGTGNTIYF
.	TRBJ2-7	.	TRBV28	TGTGCCAGCAGTTTAAGGGCCCCCCAGGGTGAGCAGTACTTC	CASSLRAPQGEQYF
.	TRBJ2-3	.	TRBV5-1	TGCGCCAGCACTTTTGGGTGGCAGGGAAGCACAGATACGCAGTATTTT	CASTFGWQGSTDTQYF
.	TRBJ2-3	.	TRBV19	TGTGCCAGTAGTATAGTGACAGTCGGCTGGGATACGCAGTATTTT	CASSIVTVGWDTQYF
.	TRBJ1-2	.	TRBV10-2	TGCGCCAGCAGCCCAGGTTTCAACTATGGCTACACCTTC	CASSPGFNYGYTF
.	TRBJ2-2	TRBD2	TRBV7-2	TGTGCCAGCAGCTTAGTGGGGACTAGCGGGACCTTCGGGGAGCTGTTTTTT	CASSLVGTSGTFGELFF
.	TRBJ2-2	.	TRBV28	TGTGCCAGCACCCTGACTGAGAACACCGGGGAGCTGTTTTTT	CASTLTENTGELFF
.	TRBJ1-2	TRBD1	TRBV19	TGTGCCAGTAGTACCAGACAGGGGGCAAGCACTGGCTACACCTTC	CASSTRQGASTGYTF
.	TRBJ2-2	.	TRBV27	TGTGCCAGCAGTCTCATTACAGGGATAGGAATCACCGGGGAGCTGTTTTTT	CASSLITGIGITGELFF
.	TRBJ1-4	TRBD1	TRBV19	TGTGCCAGTCAGGACGACAGGGGTGGTCAAAAACTGTTTTTT	CASQDDRGGQKLFF
.	TRBJ2-7	.	TRBV21-1	TGTGTCACAGGGACCTACGAGCAGTACTTC	CVTGTYEQYF
few	TRBJ1-4	.	TRBV9	TGTGCCAGCAGCGTAGGGGGAACAGGGTGGAATGAAAAACTGTTTTTT	CASSVGGTGWNEKLFF
.	TRBJ1-5	.	TRBV4-1	TGCGCCAGCAGCCAAGCCCCCGCTAGGGGGGGAAATCAGCCCCAGCATTTT	CASSQAPARGGNQPQHF
.	TRBJ1-2	.	TRBV2	TGTGCCAGCAGTGAGTACAGGGAGGGCGGCTACACCTTC	CASSEYREGGYTF
few	TRBJ1-2	.	TRBV19	TGTGCCAGTAGTATGACGGTCGACACCTATGGCTACACCTTC	CASSMTVDTYGYTF
once	TRBJ2-7	.	TRBV5-6	TGTGCCAGCAGCCGATTAAGGAGCTCCTACGAGCAGTACTTC	CASSRLRSSYEQYF
.	TRBJ2-7	TRBD1	TRBV28	TGTGCCAGCAGTTTTTATTTAGGGGGCAGGGACTACGAGCAGTACTTC	CASSFYLGGRDYEQYF
once	TRBJ2-7	TRBD2	TRBV19	TGTGCCAGTAGTTCGGGACTAGCGGGAGACGTATCCTACGAGCAGTACTTC	CASSSGLAGDVSYEQYF
.	TRBJ1-2	.	TRBV28	TGTGCCAGCAGTTTATGGGAGTATGGCTACACCTTC	CASSLWEYGYTF
.	TRBJ2-7	.	TRBV15	TGTGCCACCAGCAGACCCGGGACATCCTACGAGCAGTACTTC	CATSRPGTSYEQYF